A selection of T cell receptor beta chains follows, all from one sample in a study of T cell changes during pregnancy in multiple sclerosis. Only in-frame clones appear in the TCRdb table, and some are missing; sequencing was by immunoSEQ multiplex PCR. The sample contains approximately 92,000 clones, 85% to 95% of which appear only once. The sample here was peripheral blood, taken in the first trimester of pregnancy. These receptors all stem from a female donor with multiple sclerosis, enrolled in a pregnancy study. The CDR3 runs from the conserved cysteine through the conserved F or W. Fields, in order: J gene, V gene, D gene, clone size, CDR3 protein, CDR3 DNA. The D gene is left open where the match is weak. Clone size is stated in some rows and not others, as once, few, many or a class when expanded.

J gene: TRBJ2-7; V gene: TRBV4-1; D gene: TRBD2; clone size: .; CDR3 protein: CASSPWGAGGEQYF; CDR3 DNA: TGCGCCAGCAGCCCCTGGGGGGCGGGGGGCGAGCAGTACTTC
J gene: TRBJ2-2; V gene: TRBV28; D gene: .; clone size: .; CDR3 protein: CASSWSTLLGELFF; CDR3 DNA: TGTGCCAGCAGTTGGTCTACTCTTCTCGGGGAGCTGTTTTTT
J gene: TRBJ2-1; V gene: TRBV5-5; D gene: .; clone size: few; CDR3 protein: CASRLTGDEQFF; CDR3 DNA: TGTGCCAGCAGGTTGACCGGGGATGAGCAGTTCTTC
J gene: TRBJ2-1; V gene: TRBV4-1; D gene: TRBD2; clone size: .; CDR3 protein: CASSQGFSGGVHEQFF; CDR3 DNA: TGCGCCAGCAGCCAAGGATTTAGCGGGGGGGTTCATGAGCAGTTCTTC
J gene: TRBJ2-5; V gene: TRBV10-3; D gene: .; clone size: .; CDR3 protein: CAISKGREETQYF; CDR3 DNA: TGTGCCATCAGTAAAGGGCGGGAAGAGACCCAGTACTTC
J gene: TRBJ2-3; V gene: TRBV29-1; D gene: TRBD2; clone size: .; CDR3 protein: CSVKAGLAVTDTQYF; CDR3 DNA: TGCAGCGTTAAGGCCGGGCTAGCGGTCACAGATACGCAGTATTTT
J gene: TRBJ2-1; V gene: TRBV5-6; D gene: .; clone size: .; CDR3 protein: CASSAGLFPLDEQFF; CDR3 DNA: TGTGCCAGCAGCGCCGGACTCTTCCCCTTGGATGAGCAGTTCTTC
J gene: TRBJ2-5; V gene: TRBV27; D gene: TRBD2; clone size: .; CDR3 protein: CASSSTSGRAKTQYF; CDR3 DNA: TGTGCCAGCAGTTCGACTAGCGGGAGGGCTAAGACCCAGTACTTC
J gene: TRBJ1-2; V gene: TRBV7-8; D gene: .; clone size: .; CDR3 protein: CASSLDRATGGDGYTF; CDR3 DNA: TGTGCCAGCAGCTTAGATCGGGCTACAGGCGGGGATGGCTACACCTTC
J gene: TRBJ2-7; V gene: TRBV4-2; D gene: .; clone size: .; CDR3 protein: CASSQVAHSYEQYF; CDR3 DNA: TGTGCCAGCAGCCAAGTGGCACACTCCTACGAGCAGTACTTC
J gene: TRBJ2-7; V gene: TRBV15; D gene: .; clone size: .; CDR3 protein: CATSRDPGRATGEQYF; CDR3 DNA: TGTGCCACCAGCAGAGATCCGGGACGGGCCACAGGGGAGCAGTACTTC
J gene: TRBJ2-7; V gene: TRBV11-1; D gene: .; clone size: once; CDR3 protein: CASSLVVGLGEQYF; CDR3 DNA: TGTGCCAGCAGCTTAGTGGTGGGGCTTGGTGAGCAGTACTTC
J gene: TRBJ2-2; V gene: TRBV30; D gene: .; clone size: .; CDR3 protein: CAWNLVTGELFF; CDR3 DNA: TGTGCCTGGAACTTGGTGACCGGGGAGCTGTTTTTT
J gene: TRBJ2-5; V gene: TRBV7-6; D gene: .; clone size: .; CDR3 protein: CASSYTAIGTQYF; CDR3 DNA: TGTGCCAGCAGTTATACTGCGATCGGGACCCAGTACTTC
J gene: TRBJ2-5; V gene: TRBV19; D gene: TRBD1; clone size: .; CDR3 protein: CASLGQGETQYF; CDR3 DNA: TGTGCCAGCCTGGGACAGGGGGAGACCCAGTACTTC
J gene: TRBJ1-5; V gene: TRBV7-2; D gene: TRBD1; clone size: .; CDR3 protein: CASSLTGVNQPQHF; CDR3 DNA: TGTGCCAGCAGCCTAACAGGGGTTAATCAGCCCCAGCATTTT
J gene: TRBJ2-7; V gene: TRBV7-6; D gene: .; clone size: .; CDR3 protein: CASSLHQTGSLMYEQYF; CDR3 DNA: TGTGCCAGCAGCTTACATCAGACAGGATCTTTGATGTACGAGCAGTACTTC
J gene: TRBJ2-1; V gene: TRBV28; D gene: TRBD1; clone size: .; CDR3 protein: CASSRTGTEVNNGQFF; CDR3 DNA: TGTGCCAGCAGTCGAACCGGGACAGAGGTTAACAATGGACAGTTCTTC
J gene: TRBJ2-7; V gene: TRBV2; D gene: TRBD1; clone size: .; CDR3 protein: CASSAGQVLNDEQYF; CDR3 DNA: TGTGCCAGCAGTGCGGGACAGGTCTTGAATGACGAGCAGTACTTC
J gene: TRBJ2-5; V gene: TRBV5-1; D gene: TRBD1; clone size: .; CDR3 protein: CASSPSGQGTETQYF; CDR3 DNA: TGCGCCAGCAGCCCCAGCGGACAGGGGACGGAGACCCAGTACTTC
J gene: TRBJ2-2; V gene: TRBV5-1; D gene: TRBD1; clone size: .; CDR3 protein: CASSSGTGVSGELFF; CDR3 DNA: TGCGCCAGCAGCTCCGGGACAGGGGTTTCCGGGGAGCTGTTTTTT
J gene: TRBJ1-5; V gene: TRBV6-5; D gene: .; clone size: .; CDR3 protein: CASSYSTSNQPQHF; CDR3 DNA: TGTGCCAGCAGTTACTCTACAAGCAATCAGCCCCAGCATTTT
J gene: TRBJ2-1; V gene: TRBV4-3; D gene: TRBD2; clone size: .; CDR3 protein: CASSQEARLAGNEQFF; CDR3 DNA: TGCGCCAGCAGCCAAGAAGCAAGACTAGCGGGCAATGAGCAGTTCTTC
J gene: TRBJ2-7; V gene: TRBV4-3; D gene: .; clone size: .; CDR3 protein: CASSQDSLAEQYF; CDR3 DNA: TGCGCCAGCAGCCAAGACTCCTTAGCCGAGCAGTACTTC
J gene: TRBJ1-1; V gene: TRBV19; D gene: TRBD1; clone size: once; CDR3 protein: CASSIRPPGQGAGNTEAFF; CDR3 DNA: TGTGCCAGTAGTATTAGGCCTCCGGGACAGGGGGCGGGGAACACTGAAGCTTTCTTT
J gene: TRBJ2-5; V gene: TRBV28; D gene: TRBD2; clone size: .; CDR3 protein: CASSLSASGLGVPYQETQYF; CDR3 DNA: TGTGCCAGCAGTTTATCGGCTAGCGGGTTAGGCGTACCGTACCAAGAGACCCAGTACTTC
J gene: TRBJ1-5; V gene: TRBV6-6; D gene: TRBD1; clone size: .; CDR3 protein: CASNSGRGRGGKPQHF; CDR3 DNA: TGTGCCAGCAACTCCGGCAGGGGGCGGGGAGGTAAGCCCCAGCATTTT
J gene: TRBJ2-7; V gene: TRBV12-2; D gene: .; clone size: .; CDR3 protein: CASRLVWGRARGTYEQYF; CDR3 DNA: TGTGCAAGTCGCTTAGTCTGGGGGAGGGCTAGGGGGACCTACGAGCAGTACTTC
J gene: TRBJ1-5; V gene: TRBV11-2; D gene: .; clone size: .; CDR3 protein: CASSSGHFSNQPQHF; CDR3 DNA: TGTGCCAGCAGCTCCGGTCACTTTAGCAATCAGCCCCAGCATTTT
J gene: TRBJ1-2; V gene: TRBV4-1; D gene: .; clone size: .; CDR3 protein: CASSRPPGGLVDYGYTF; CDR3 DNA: TGCGCCAGCAGCCGCCCCCCCGGGGGGTTAGTCGACTATGGCTACACCTTC
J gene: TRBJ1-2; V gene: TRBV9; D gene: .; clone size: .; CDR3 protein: CASSPRDRQGTNYGYTF; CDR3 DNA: TGTGCCAGCAGCCCCCGCGATCGGCAGGGGACTAACTATGGCTACACCTTC
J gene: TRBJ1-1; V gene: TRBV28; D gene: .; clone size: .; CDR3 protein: CASSFGDRLTNTEAFF; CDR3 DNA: TGTGCCAGCAGTTTTGGCGATAGACTCACGAACACTGAAGCTTTCTTT
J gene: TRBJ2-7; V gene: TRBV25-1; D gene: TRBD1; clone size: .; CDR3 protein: CASSAEGTGASLIHEQYF; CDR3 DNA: TGTGCCAGCAGCGCGGAGGGGACAGGCGCTTCTCTGATCCACGAGCAGTACTTC
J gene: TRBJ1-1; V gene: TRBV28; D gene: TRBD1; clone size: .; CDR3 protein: CASSFTGGVTEAFF; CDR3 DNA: TGTGCCAGCAGTTTTACAGGGGGGGTTACTGAAGCTTTCTTT
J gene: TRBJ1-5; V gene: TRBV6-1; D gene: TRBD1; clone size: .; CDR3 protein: CASSGTGAYSNQPQHF; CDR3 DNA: TGTGCCAGCAGTGGGACAGGGGCTTATAGCAATCAGCCCCAGCATTTT
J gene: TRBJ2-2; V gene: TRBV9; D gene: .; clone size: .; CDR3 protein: CASSVGSTVNTGELFF; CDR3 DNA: TGTGCCAGCAGCGTCGGGAGTACAGTGAACACCGGGGAGCTGTTTTTT
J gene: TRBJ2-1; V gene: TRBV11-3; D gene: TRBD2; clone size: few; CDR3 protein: CASSSRSGTSEFF; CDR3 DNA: TGTGCCAGCAGCTCGCGTTCGGGGACTAGCGAGTTCTTC
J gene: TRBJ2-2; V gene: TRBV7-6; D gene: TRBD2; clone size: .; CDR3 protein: CASSRREPPGELFF; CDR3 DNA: TGTGCCAGCAGCCGGCGGGAGCCCCCCGGGGAGCTGTTTTTT
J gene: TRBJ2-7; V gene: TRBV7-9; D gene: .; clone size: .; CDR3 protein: CASSQAYDEQYF; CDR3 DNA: TGTGCCAGCAGCCAAGCGTATGACGAGCAGTACTTC
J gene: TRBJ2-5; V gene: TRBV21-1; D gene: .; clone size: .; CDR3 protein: CASLDGHRGTQYF; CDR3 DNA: TGTGCCAGCCTGGACGGGCATCGGGGGACCCAGTACTTC
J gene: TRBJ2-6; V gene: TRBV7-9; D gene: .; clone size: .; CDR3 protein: CASGPAVNSGANVLTF; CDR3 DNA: TGTGCCAGCGGTCCGGCGGTTAACTCTGGGGCCAACGTCCTGACTTTC
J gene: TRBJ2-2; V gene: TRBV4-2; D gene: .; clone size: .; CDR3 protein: CASSQVRGNTGELFF; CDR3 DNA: TGTGCCAGCAGCCAAGTGAGAGGCAACACCGGGGAGCTGTTTTTT
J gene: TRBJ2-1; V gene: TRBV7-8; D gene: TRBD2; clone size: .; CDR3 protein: CASSFLAGPPYNEQFF; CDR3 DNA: TGTGCCAGCAGCTTCCTAGCGGGACCACCCTACAATGAGCAGTTCTTC
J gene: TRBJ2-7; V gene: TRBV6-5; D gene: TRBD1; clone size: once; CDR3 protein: CASSYMLVQGPYEQYF; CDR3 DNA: TGTGCCAGCAGTTACATGTTAGTACAGGGGCCCTACGAGCAGTACTTC
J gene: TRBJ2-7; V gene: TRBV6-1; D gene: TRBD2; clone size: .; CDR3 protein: CASSARLAPYEQYF; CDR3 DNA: TGTGCCAGCAGTGCGAGACTAGCGCCGTACGAGCAGTACTTC
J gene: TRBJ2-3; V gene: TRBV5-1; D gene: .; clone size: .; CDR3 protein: CASSLGEPTDTQYF; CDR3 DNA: TGCGCCAGCAGCTTGGGAGAACCCACAGATACGCAGTATTTT
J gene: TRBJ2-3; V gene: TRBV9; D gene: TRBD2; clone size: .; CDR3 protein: CASSASGYYTDTQYF; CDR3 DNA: TGTGCCAGCAGCGCTAGCGGGTACTACACAGATACGCAGTATTTT
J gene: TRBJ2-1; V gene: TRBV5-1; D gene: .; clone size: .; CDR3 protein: CASSWTLNSYNEQFF; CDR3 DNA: TGCGCCAGCAGCTGGACTTTAAACTCCTACAATGAGCAGTTCTTC
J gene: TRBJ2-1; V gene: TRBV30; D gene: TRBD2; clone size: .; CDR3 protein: CAWSPIAGFLNEQFF; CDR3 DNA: TGTGCCTGGAGTCCCATAGCGGGATTTCTCAATGAGCAGTTCTTC
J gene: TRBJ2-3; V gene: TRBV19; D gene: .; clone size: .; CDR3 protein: CASSSGTAVTDTQYF; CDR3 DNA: TGTGCCAGTAGTAGCGGGACGGCAGTAACAGATACGCAGTATTTT
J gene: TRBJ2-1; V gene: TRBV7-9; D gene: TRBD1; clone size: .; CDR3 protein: CASRNWDSTYNEQFF; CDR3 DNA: TGTGCCAGCAGGAACTGGGACAGTACCTACAATGAGCAGTTCTTC
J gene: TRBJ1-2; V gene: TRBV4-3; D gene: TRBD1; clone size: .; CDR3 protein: CASSQDRGQGAGNYGYTF; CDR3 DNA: TGCGCCAGCAGCCAAGATCGGGGACAGGGGGCCGGTAACTATGGCTACACCTTC
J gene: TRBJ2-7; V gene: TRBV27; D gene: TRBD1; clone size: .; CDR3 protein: CASSLLGQTNDYEQYF; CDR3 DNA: TGTGCCAGCAGTTTATTGGGACAGACAAACGACTACGAGCAGTACTTC
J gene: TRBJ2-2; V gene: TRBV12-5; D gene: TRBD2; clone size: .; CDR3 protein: CASGLGLLAGVTGELFF; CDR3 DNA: TGTGCTAGTGGTTTGGGGTTGCTAGCGGGAGTGACCGGGGAGCTGTTTTTT
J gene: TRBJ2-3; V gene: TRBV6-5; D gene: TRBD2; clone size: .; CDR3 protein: CASTRSGSVGDTQYF; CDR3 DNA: TGTGCCAGCACCCGTAGCGGGAGTGTCGGGGATACGCAGTATTTT
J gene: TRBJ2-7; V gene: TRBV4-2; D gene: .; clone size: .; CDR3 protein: CASSQEGGSYEQYF; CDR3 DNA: TGTGCCAGCAGCCAAGAAGGAGGGTCCTACGAGCAGTACTTC
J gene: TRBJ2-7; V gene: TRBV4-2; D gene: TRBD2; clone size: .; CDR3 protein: CASSQEEAGAAYEQYF; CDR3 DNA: TGTGCCAGCAGCCAAGAGGAAGCGGGAGCCGCATACGAGCAGTACTTC
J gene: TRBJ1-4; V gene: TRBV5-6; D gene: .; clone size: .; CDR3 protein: CASSLLTTNEKLFF; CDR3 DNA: TGTGCCAGCAGCTTGTTAACAACTAATGAAAAACTGTTTTTT
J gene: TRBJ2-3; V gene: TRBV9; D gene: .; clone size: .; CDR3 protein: CASSVGKDTQYF; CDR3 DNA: TGTGCCAGCAGCGTAGGTAAAGATACGCAGTATTTT
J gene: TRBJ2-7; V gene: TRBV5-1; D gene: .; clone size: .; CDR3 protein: CASSLAEGPGEQYF; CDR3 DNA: TGCGCCAGCAGCTTGGCCGAGGGCCCTGGCGAGCAGTACTTC